One and the same sample provided the 21 T cell receptor beta chains below, sequenced in a study of blood T cell repertoires in COVID-19. Method: immunoSEQ multiplex PCR; TCRdb's copy keeps in-frame clones and lacks some. The table shows 210,000 or so clones, with approximately 90% occurring only once. The material sequenced was peripheral blood. Source of these receptors: a young man with COVID-19, enrolled during active disease.

The rearrangement uses TRBV28 and TRBJ2-7, with 8 nucleotides matching TRBD2. The CDR3 spans 14 residues. From germline, CDR1 is MDHEN and CDR2 SYDVKM. V dropped 6 bases and J dropped 3; count of bases not matched to a gene: 7. CDR3 nucleotide sequence: TGTGCCAGCAGGCCAAGCGGGAGACTCTACGAGCAGTACTTC. Its protein product is CASRPSGRLYEQYF.

The rearrangement uses TRBV3-1 (or the pseudogene TRBV3-2) and TRBJ2-7, with 13 bases aligning to TRBD2. Trimming cost V 6 bases and J 9 bases; bases outside gene matches: 17. CDR3 length: 17 amino acids. CDR1 is LGHDT, CDR2 YNNKEL, per germline (reference sequence). The chain's CDR3 is CASSQLTSGLAGFGQYF. CDR3 nucleotides: TGTGCCAGCAGTCAATTAACGTCGGGACTAGCGGGATTCGGGCAGTACTTC.

The CDR3 reads CASSLGLLRTEAFF. DNA of the CDR3: TGTGCCAGCAGCTTGGGACTCTTAAGGACTGAAGCTTTCTTT. The V call is TRBV5-5, the J call TRBJ1-1, with D unclear. V lost 0 bases to trimming and J lost 5 bases, with 11 bases between them. This CDR3 is 14 amino acids long. Germline CDR1 SGHKS, CDR2 YYEKEE (reference sequence). Complete variable domain (other parts from reference TRBV5-5 and TRBJ1-1): DAGVTQSPTHLIKTRGQQVTLRCSPISGHKSVSWYQQVLGQGPQFIFQYYEKEERGRGNFPDRFSARQFPNYSSELNVNALLLGDSALYLCASSLGLLRTEAFFGQGTRLTVV.

The chain couples TRBV7-2 to TRBJ1-1; D remains ambiguous. V shed 5 bases and J shed 3 bases, with 4 bases lying between them. From germline, CDR1 is SGHTA and CDR2 FQGNSA. The CDR3 loop spans 11 amino acids. The CDR3 loop reads CASSRYTEAFF. In DNA, the CDR3 is TGTGCCAGCAGCCGTTACACTGAAGCTTTCTTT.

This chain links TRBV28 with TRBJ2-1; 7 bases agree with TRBD2. Germline V gene sequence: CDR1 MDHEN, CDR2 SYDVKM. J gave up 3 bases and V 2 bases, and 7 bases lay outside the gene matches. This CDR3 is built from 16 residues. In nucleotides, the CDR3 is TGTGCCAGCAGTTTAAGGGGCGGGAGCATCTACAATGAGCAGTTCTTC. Translating gives CASSLRGGSIYNEQFF.

The chain recombines TRBV12-5 with TRBJ2-1, with a possible D match to TRBD2 (6 bases). The V end was cut by 0 bases, the J end by 5 bases, with 17 bases between. The CDR3 consists of 17 residues. The germline V gene has CDR1 LGHNT and CDR2 FRNRAP. The CDR3, as DNA: TGTGCTAGTGGTTTGGTACGTAAGGAGGGAGCGAACAATGAGCAGTTCTTC. This sequence encodes CASGLVRKEGANNEQFF.

The table lists this clone with a count of one. The chain is built from TRBV6-6 and TRBJ1-2; TRBD1 matches at 7 bases. The CDR3 loop spans 13 amino acids. V trimming: 8 bases; J trimming: 7 bases; junction bases outside the gene matches: 10. CDR1 and CDR2 (germline): MNHNY, SVGAGI (reference sequence). The CDR3 DNA follows: TGTGCCAGCCATACAGGGGAGGTTAGTGGCTACACCTTC. Encoded protein: CASHTGEVSGYTF.

The chain is built from TRBV21-1 and TRBJ1-2; the DNA was not used to check the table's D call, TRBD1. TRBV21-1 is given as a pseudogene. The CDR3 has 18 amino acids. The CDR3 DNA is TGTGCCAGCAGCAAAAACGGGGACAGGGGCGAAGCGACTTATGGCTACACCTTC. Its protein is CASSKNGDRGEATYGYTF.

This chain connects TRBV7-9 to TRBJ2-5, with 9 bases lining up with TRBD1. This CDR3 spans 14 amino acids. The germline V gene has CDR1 SEHNR and CDR2 FQNEAQ (reference sequence). The V and J ends lost 5 bases and 6 bases, in that order; junction bases with no gene match: 7. Here the CDR3 reads CASSRTGEEKTQYF. The CDR3 DNA sequence: TGTGCCAGCAGCCGGACAGGGGAGGAAAAGACCCAGTACTTC.

The chain recombines TRBV19 with TRBJ2-1, with D possibly being TRBD1 (7 bases). The V end lost 5 bases, the J end lost 6 bases, and 17 bases lay between the germline ends. The CDR3 sequence is 15 residues long. The germline V gene encodes CDR1 LNHDA and CDR2 SQIVND (reference sequence). The CDR3 sequence is CASSPLDREVNEQFF. DNA of the CDR3: TGTGCCAGTAGTCCCCTCGACAGGGAGGTCAATGAGCAGTTCTTC.

J is TRBJ1-3 and V is TRBV7-2; 7 bases are a match to TRBD1. J gave up 2 bases and V 6 bases, and 10 bases lay outside the gene matches. This CDR3 region has 16 residues. CDR1 is SGHTA and CDR2 is FQGNSA in the germline V gene. The CDR3 region is CASSLSSGTAGNTIYF. In DNA form, the CDR3 reads TGTGCCAGCAGTTTATCCTCCGGGACAGCTGGAAACACCATATATTTT.

This sequence joins TRBV7-2 and TRBJ2-5; a weak D match, TRBD2 (5 bases). V was pared by 5 bases and J by 4 bases, with 14 bases between. This CDR3 region has 14 residues. The germline V gene encodes CDR1 SGHTA and CDR2 FQGNSA. The CDR3 DNA is TGTGCCAGCAGCCGCGGACTTGCCGGAGAGACCCAGTACTTC. Translated: CASSRGLAGETQYF.

The CDR3 region is CASSLGSGRQYF. The CDR3 DNA follows: TGTGCCAGCAGCTTAGGATCGGGTCGGCAGTACTTC. The gene calls are TRBV7-9 and TRBJ2-7; D is unresolved. The CDR3 totals 12 residues. Germline CDR1 and CDR2: SEHNR and FQNEAQ (reference sequence). Trimming pared 1 base from V and 9 bases from J, leaving 10 bases between.

In DNA form, the CDR3 reads TGTGCCAGCAGCTTGGGGGGCCGGCAGCCCCAGCATTTT. Translating gives CASSLGGRQPQHF. The gene calls are TRBV5-6 and TRBJ1-5, with D possibly TRBD1 on 5 matching bases. The ends were cut back, 0 bases at V and 7 bases at J, with 8 bases in the middle. CDR3 length equals 13 residues. Looked up from germline, CDR1 is SGHDT and CDR2 is YYEEEE.

Only one count was recorded for this clone. The rearrangement joins TRBV11-2 to TRBJ2-1; 11 nucleotides agree with TRBD1. CDR3 length equals 18 residues. Germline V CDR1 and CDR2: SGHAT, FQNNGV. Trimming removed 4 bases from V and 2 bases from J; junction bases left unmatched: 10. The CDR3 DNA reads as TGTGCCAGCAGCTCGGGACAGGGGGAACAGGGGGCCTACAATGAGCAGTTCTTC. Amino acid sequence: CASSSGQGEQGAYNEQFF.

V gene TRBV21-1 combines with J gene TRBJ1-1. TRBV21-1 is listed as a pseudogene. The CDR3 has 13 residues. The CDR3 here is CASSTGDGTEAFF. CDR3 sequence (DNA): TGTGCCAGCAGCACCGGGGATGGCACTGAAGCTTTCTTT.

The V gene is TRBV7-2, the J gene TRBJ2-5, with D perhaps TRBD1 (6 bases). The CDR3 totals 15 residues. Deletions cut 7 bases from V and 0 bases from J, with 15 bases between. The germline gives CDR1 SGHTA, CDR2 FQGNSA. The CDR3 region has the DNA TGTGCCAGCACCCGACAGGCAACATACCAAGAGACCCAGTACTTC. It is translated as CASTRQATYQETQYF.

The chain uses TRBV15 and TRBJ1-2, with D tentatively TRBD1 (5 bases). The CDR3 is 14 amino acids. The V end lost 3 bases, the J end lost 7 bases, and 15 bases lay between the germline ends. Germline V gene data show CDR1 as LNHNV and CDR2 as YYDKDF (reference sequence). The DNA for the CDR3 is TGTGCCACCAGCAGCCCCGGGGGTCTCCGTGGCTACACCTTC. The encoded protein is CATSSPGGLRGYTF.

CDR3 nucleotides: TGTGCCAGCAGCTTCTCCGACGGAGCGAACACCGGGGAGCTGTTTTTT. This codes for CASSFSDGANTGELFF. This chain uses TRBV11-2 with TRBJ2-2; no clear D. Germline loops: CDR1 SGHAT, CDR2 FQNNGV. The CDR3 is made up of 16 amino acids. V lost 3 bases and J lost 0, with 11 bases in between.

The chain recombines TRBV11-2 with TRBJ2-1; a weak D match, TRBD1 (5 bases). The CDR3 sequence is 17 residues long. Between the trimmed V and J ends, which lost 5 bases and 0 bases, there was a span of 17 bases. Per germline, CDR1 SGHAT and CDR2 FQNNGV. CDR3 sequence (DNA): TGTGCCAGCAGCCCTCACTTACAGGCCCTCTCCTACAATGAGCAGTTCTTC. Amino acids: CASSPHLQALSYNEQFF.

J is TRBJ1-5 and V is TRBV19, with 8 bases that match TRBD1. The CDR3 extends over 14 amino acids. J was trimmed by 3 bases and V by 8 bases; bases with no gene match: 6. Germline-derived CDR1 and CDR2 are LNHDA and SQIVND (reference sequence). The CDR3 here is CASGTGHTNQPQHF. The CDR3 DNA is TGTGCCAGTGGGACAGGCCACACCAATCAGCCCCAGCATTTT. The variable domain in full, with the rest retrieved from reference TRBV19 and TRBJ1-5, is DGGITQSPKYLFRKEGQNVTLSCEQNLNHDAMYWYRQDPGQGLRLIYYSQIVNDFQKGDIAEGYSVSREKKESFPLTVTSAQKNPTAFYLCASGTGHTNQPQHFGDGTRLSIL.